Reported below is one TCR beta chain. Its antigen specificity is not known. Base-call qualities are not available, and no considerably larger clone is one nucleotide away. Repertoires were sampled repeatedly over the course of chemoradiotherapy so that clonal expansion in the tumor microenvironment could be followed. Clipping removes 5 bases from V and 3 bases from J, with 4 as the unmatched junction base count. The CDR3 spans 13 residues, from the cysteine through the phenylalanine. Only the CDR3 region is kept as DNA, spanning 39 bases read in frame from base 1. The germline V gene sets CDR1 to WSHSY and CDR2 to SAAADI. The data derive from a study of chemoradiotherapy in HPV16-positive cancers (dated by TCRdb to 2022 to 2024). At the level of the whole study: Candidate HPV-specific T-cell clones and common TCR motifs were defined by functional T-cell assays performed on cells from a couple of HPV16-positive patients. The candidate HPV-specific TCRs and motifs were then tracked in TCR repertoires from about 93 patients with HPV-related cancers. The study set out to ask whether T-cell immunity against the HPV oncoproteins E6 and E7 changes over the course of chemoradiotherapy and whether that immunity affects survival. The paper's findings and limits, for the study overall: Expansion of candidate HPV-specific clones and E7-related TCR motifs was observed in the tumor microenvironment during treatment, whereas no such expansion was observed for non-HPV-specific T cells. In HPV16-positive patients, expansion of HPV-responsive T cells during chemoradiotherapy was found to be associated with improved recurrence-free survival. The functional definition of HPV-specific T cells came from only a couple of HPV16-positive patients, and the survival association was reported for HPV16-positive patients.

Libraries were constructed by the immunoSEQ multiplex PCR assay. Sourced from immuneACCESS, this table was stored by TCRdb with only in-frame sequences that have V and J called. A share of the clones is absent; for the studies checked, an unresolved V gene accounts for under half, and the remainder has no known explanation. A total of 20,000 to 25,000 clones appear in this sample, about 87% of them only once. The ten most abundant clones make up 2% to 2.5% of the sample. The sequence derives from a human donor with HPV-associated anogenital cancer. Sequencing was performed on blood, taken from a patient who underwent chemoradiotherapy. Rearrangement joined TRBV10-2 to TRBJ2-7, with 7 central nucleotides matching TRBD2. The sequenced DNA: TGCGCCAGCAGTCTAAGCGGGATCTACGAGCAGTACTTC. Protein translation: CASSLSGIYEQYF.